Each of the 9 T cell receptor beta chains below was sequenced from the same sample in a study of CD8+CD57+ T cells in acquired aplastic anemia. Patients picked for sequencing had shown CD8+CD57+ cell expansion detected by flow cytometry. Using genomic DNA as the template, TCR beta VDJ and CDR3 profiling was carried out. TCRdb re-called the reads through MiXCR, storing one row per CDR3 protein. The sample gives some 170,000 distinct CDR3 sequences, around half of which show up once; around 1% is in the top ten. The source material was sorted CD4+, CD8+, or CD8+CD57+ T cells (not recorded which) from PBMCs. Source of these receptors: a human donor with aplastic anemia.

This clonotype was observed many times. The chain carries TRBV5-1 and TRBJ1-1, with 7 bases aligning to TRBD1. This CDR3 comprises 15 residues. In germline, CDR1 is SGHRS, CDR2 YFSETQ. Germline trimming cut 4 bases from V and 5 bases from J; bases unmatched to any gene: 11. The chain's CDR3 is CASSQDRVRGTEAFF. CDR3 DNA sequence: TGCGCCAGCAGCCAAGACAGGGTTAGGGGGACTGAAGCTTTCTTT.

This clonotype turned up a few times. The J gene is TRBJ2-1, the V gene TRBV24-1; TRBD1 is a possible D gene (6 bases). The CDR3 contains 14 residues. V was clipped by 9 bases and J by 9 bases, with 20 bases between them. Per germline, CDR1 KGHDR and CDR2 SFDVKD. The CDR3 sequence: CATGPDRFIGEQFF. CDR3 coding DNA: TGTGCCACCGGTCCAGACAGGTTCATCGGTGAGCAGTTCTTC.

As to this clonotype: It may be a read error: a sequence one base away is much more abundant. This chain links TRBV5-4 with TRBJ1-2; TRBD1 aligns across 10 bases. Germline V CDR1 and CDR2: SGHNT, YYREEE (reference sequence). The CDR3 runs to 16 residues. The trim removed 10 bases at V and 4 bases at J, leaving 16 bases unmatched. The CDR3 bases are TGTGCCTGCATCCCGGTGGGGACAGGGGCAATCTATGGCTACACCTTC. It translates to CACIPVGTGAIYGYTF.

There are many counts of this clonotype. J is TRBJ2-3 and V is TRBV12-3 or TRBV12-4; TRBD2 aligns across 7 bases. CDR3 length equals 16 residues. Trimming removed 4 bases from V and 2 bases from J; junction bases left unmatched: 9. The CDR3 DNA reads as TGTGCCAGCAGTTCGCGTCAGCGGGGCCCCACAGATACGCAGTATTTT. Its protein product is CASSSRQRGPTDTQYF.

In its sample, this clonotype was seen a few times. The chain uses TRBV27 and TRBJ2-3; D tentatively fits TRBD1 or TRBD2 (5 bases each). V was shortened by 3 bases and J by 3 bases, with 16 bases between the two germline ends. The CDR3 totals 16 residues. The V gene's germline CDR1 is MNHEY and CDR2 SMNVEV (reference sequence). The chain's CDR3 is CASSFKGTERTDTQYF. The CDR3 DNA is TGTGCCAGCAGTTTTAAAGGGACCGAACGTACAGATACGCAGTATTTT.

The chain uses TRBV7-2 and TRBJ2-2; D is unclear. The CDR3 loop spans 12 amino acids. Germline lookup yields CDR1 SGHTA and CDR2 FQGNSA. V was trimmed by 3 bases and J by 6 bases, leaving 5 bases between them. The CDR3 sequence: CASSLTPGELFF. The CDR3 DNA reads TGTGCCAGCAGCTTGACCCCCGGGGAGCTGTTTTTT.

The chain joins TRBV3-1 to TRBJ2-7, with 7 positions matching TRBD1. The J call may be incorrect, as the DNA end agrees better with TRBJ2-1. CDR3 length: 16 amino acids. Per the germline V gene, CDR1 is LGHDT and CDR2 is YNNKEL (reference sequence). This chain's CDR3 is CASSPNLGGPYNEQFF. The CDR3 DNA reads TGTGCCAGCAGCCCCAATCTAGGGGGCCCCTACAATGAGCAGTTCTTC.

At least ten counts were recorded for this clonotype. The CDR3 is CASSLGGQGLDSPLHF. In nucleotides, the CDR3 is TGTGCCAGCAGCTTAGGTGGGCAAGGGCTAGATTCACCCCTCCACTTT. V gene TRBV7-6 combines with J gene TRBJ1-6; no clear D gene. CDR1 is SGHVS, CDR2 FNYEAQ, per germline. V lost 1 base and J 8 bases, leaving 15 bases between the germline ends. This CDR3 is built from 16 residues.

This clonotype was observed many times. The chain is built from TRBV29-1 and TRBJ2-1, with TRBD1 matching 8 bases. V lost 1 base and J lost 9; bases outside the gene matches: 8. The CDR3 extends over 14 amino acids. Germline-derived CDR1 and CDR2 are SQVTM and ANQGSEA. CDR3 amino acids: CSVEGPGQVLEQFF. In DNA form, the CDR3 reads TGCAGCGTTGAAGGCCCGGGACAGGTCCTTGAGCAGTTCTTC.